A single sample is the source of the 32 T cell receptor beta chains below, sequenced in a study of T cells in Graves' hyperthyroidism and ophthalmopathy. The investigators amplified TCR beta CDR3 regions from RNA transcripts. Primed by the HTBI set, a first-round RT-PCR was run on the TCR CDR3. TCRdb reprocessed the multiplex PCR reads via MiXCR and lists one record per CDR3 protein. Of hundreds of thousands of distinct CDR3 sequences detected, approximately 18% appear once; the ten largest clones hold approximately 16%. Sample: blood. These receptors were collected from a woman aged 45 to 65 with Graves' hyperthyroidism that later progressed to Graves' ophthalmopathy.

This clonotype was counted only a few times. The chain links TRBV20-1 to TRBJ2-1; 11 bases are shared with TRBD2. Losses at the gene ends were 0 bases for V and 5 bases for J; bases not matched to a gene: 6. This CDR3 has 16 amino acids. Per the germline V gene, CDR1 is DFQATT and CDR2 is SNEGSKA (reference sequence). The CDR3 DNA reads as TGCAGTGCTAGAGACCCGGGACTAGCGGCGAACAATGAGCAGTTCTTC. This encodes CSARDPGLAANNEQFF.

This clonotype was detected only a few times. The chain has TRBV13 and TRBJ2-4, with unresolved D. Looked up from germline, CDR1 is PRHDT and CDR2 is FYEKMQ (reference sequence). V lost 5 bases and J 3 bases, leaving 8 bases between the germline ends. This CDR3 has 13 residues. CDR3 sequence: CASSQRGKNIQYF. Written as DNA, the CDR3 is TGTGCCAGCAGCCAGCGAGGCAAAAACATTCAGTACTTC.

This clonotype was observed many times. The chain couples TRBV15 to TRBJ1-1; 7 bases line up with TRBD1. V lost 3 bases and J lost 5; bases outside the gene matches: 6. The CDR3 is 14 amino acids. CDR1 and CDR2 (germline): LNHNV, YYDKDF (reference sequence). This CDR3 reads CATSRSFRGTEAFF. The CDR3 DNA is TGTGCCACCAGCAGGTCCTTCAGGGGGACTGAAGCTTTCTTT.

This clonotype was counted only a few times. This chain uses TRBV29-1 with TRBJ1-2; D might be TRBD1 (5 bases). V gave up 8 bases and J gave up 0 bases, with 16 bases separating them. Per the germline V gene, CDR1 is SQVTM and CDR2 is ANQGSEA. The CDR3 is made up of 14 amino acids. For the CDR3, the DNA is TGCAGCCATGAGGAGGGACCCGCTAACTATGGCTACACCTTC. Protein sequence: CSHEEGPANYGYTF.

CDR3 sequence (DNA): TGCAGCGTCTGGTTTGGGGCCAACGTCCTGACTTTC. Translation: CSVWFGANVLTF. V and J are TRBV29-1 and TRBJ2-6, with D unclear. Germline V gene sequence: CDR1 SQVTM, CDR2 ANQGSEA. CDR3 length equals 12 residues. V was clipped by 6 bases and J by 3 bases, with 6 bases between them.

The V and J genes are TRBV29-1 and TRBJ2-1; D possibly matches TRBD1 or TRBD2 (6 bases each). The CDR3 spans 13 residues. The V gene lost 2 bases and the J gene lost 8 bases, with 13 bases spanning the gap. Germline V lookup: CDR1 SQVTM, CDR2 ANQGSEA. The CDR3: CSVELWGADEQFF. The CDR3 coding sequence is TGCAGCGTTGAATTATGGGGGGCGGATGAGCAGTTCTTC.

In its sample, this clonotype was seen many times. The chain has TRBV20-1 and TRBJ2-3; no reliable D call. Trimming took 0 bases from V and 4 from J, leaving 17 bases between them. Per the germline V gene, CDR1 is DFQATT and CDR2 is SNEGSKA (reference sequence). The CDR3 covers 16 residues. The CDR3 DNA follows: TGCAGTGCTAGAGATCACTCTGGGGTTGGGGCAGATACGCAGTATTTT. It translates to CSARDHSGVGADTQYF.

The genes are TRBV4-2 and TRBJ1-2; 8 nucleotides align to TRBD1. The ends lost 0 bases at V and 8 bases at J; junction bases unmatched: 17. Germline V lookup: CDR1 LGHNA, CDR2 YNFKEQ. There are 18 residues in the CDR3. CDR3 sequence reads: CASSQDNARTGRSDGYTF. The CDR3 nucleotides read TGTGCCAGCAGCCAAGATAATGCCCGGACAGGGAGATCGGACGGCTACACCTTC.

This clonotype was detected only a few times. J is TRBJ1-2 and V is TRBV27; D remains unclear. Germline values: CDR1 MNHEY, CDR2 SMNVEV (reference sequence). V shed 8 bases and J shed 6 bases, with 16 bases lying between them. The CDR3 totals 13 residues. DNA for the CDR3: TGTGCCAGCTCACCCCGGGTTCATGATGGCTACACCTTC. It translates to CASSPRVHDGYTF.

This clonotype was recorded at least ten times. The chain couples TRBV5-6 to TRBJ1-1; D call uncertain. V was clipped by 3 bases and J by 4 bases, with 13 bases between them. Germline lookup yields CDR1 SGHDT and CDR2 YYEEEE. This CDR3 is built from 14 residues. This chain's CDR3 is CASSSGPASTEAFF. The CDR3 nucleotides are TGTGCCAGCAGCTCCGGACCAGCGAGCACTGAAGCTTTCTTT.

This clonotype was counted ten times or more. The chain joins TRBV11-2 to TRBJ2-1; D ambiguous. This CDR3 region has 13 residues. The germline V gene has CDR1 SGHAT and CDR2 FQNNGV. Trimming shortened V by 1 base and J by 8 bases, and 9 bases separated the two germline ends. DNA for the CDR3: TGTGCCAGCAGCTTAGTTGGTCGGGATGAGCAGTTCTTC. Translating gives CASSLVGRDEQFF.

This clonotype has just a few counts. V and J are TRBV6-1 and TRBJ1-3; D unresolved. V shed 3 bases and J shed 0 bases, with 6 bases lying between them. CDR3 length equals 14 residues. Germline V gene sequence: CDR1 MNHNS, CDR2 SASEGT. DNA for the CDR3: TGTGCCAGCAGTGATGGCAGCTCTGGAAACACCATATATTTT. This sequence encodes CASSDGSSGNTIYF.

J is TRBJ1-6 and V is TRBV20-1, with D possibly matching TRBD1 (5 bases). Germline CDR1 reads DFQATT; CDR2 reads SNEGSKA (reference sequence). The CDR3 covers 13 residues. The chain's CDR3 is CAALRGPNSPLHF. CDR3 coding DNA: TGCGCTGCCCTGAGGGGTCCGAATTCACCCCTCCACTTT.

This clonotype came up many times. The chain joins TRBV3-1 to TRBJ2-1, with a possible D match to TRBD2 (6 bases). This CDR3 contains 19 residues. Trimming cost V 0 bases and J 0 bases, with 18 bases left between them. Germline lookup yields CDR1 LGHDT and CDR2 YNNKEL (reference sequence). CDR3 sequence: CASSQELRWGESSYNEQFF. DNA of the CDR3: TGTGCCAGCAGCCAAGAGCTAAGGTGGGGGGAAAGCTCCTACAATGAGCAGTTCTTC.

CDR3 bases: TGCAGCGTCTCTTTACCGCATCTTGGAAACACCATATATTTT. Its translation is CSVSLPHLGNTIYF. J is TRBJ1-3 and V is TRBV29-1; D not resolved. Germline values: CDR1 SQVTM, CDR2 ANQGSEA. The V and J ends lost 6 bases and 3 bases respectively, with 15 bases between them. The CDR3 length is 14 residues.

V gene TRBV6-5 combines with J gene TRBJ1-5; D might be TRBD1 (5 bases). Trimming took off 1 base at V and 3 bases at J, with 16 bases between the two ends. Germline lookup yields CDR1 MNHEY and CDR2 SVGAGI. The CDR3 totals 17 residues. The CDR3 DNA reads as TGTGCCAGCAGTTACTACTACACCGGGACCCTCAATCAGCCCCAGCATTTT. As protein: CASSYYYTGTLNQPQHF.

The V and J genes are TRBV30 and TRBJ1-3; no clear D. The CDR3 extends over 13 amino acids. CDR1 and CDR2 from the germline V gene are GTSNPN and SVGIG (reference sequence). V lost 4 bases and J 0 bases, leaving 7 bases between the germline ends. In nucleotides, the CDR3 is TGTGCCTGGACCCAGAGCTCTGGAAACACCATATATTTT. Amino acid sequence: CAWTQSSGNTIYF.

This clonotype was found many times. The chain is built from TRBV7-2 and TRBJ2-1; D uncertain. The V gene lost 8 bases and the J gene lost 9 bases, with 20 bases spanning the gap. CDR3 length equals 14 residues. CDR1 and CDR2 from the germline V gene are SGHTA and FQGNSA. This CDR3 reads CASRDGPTKSEQFF. The DNA of the CDR3 is TGTGCCAGCCGCGATGGGCCCACAAAGAGTGAGCAGTTCTTC.

The chain couples TRBV6-1 to TRBJ1-1; D is ambiguous. Germline V gene lookup returns CDR1 MNHNS and CDR2 SASEGT. With 4 bases removed from V and 0 bases from J, the gap between germline ends came to 6 bases. This CDR3 is built from 13 residues. CDR3 region: CASSAPMNTEAFF. CDR3 nucleotide sequence: TGTGCCAGCAGTGCCCCCATGAACACTGAAGCTTTCTTT.

This clonotype was picked up many times. The chain carries TRBV12-3 or TRBV12-4 and TRBJ1-5; no reliable D call. Trimming cost V 6 bases and J 8 bases, with 14 bases left between them. The length of the CDR3 is 13 residues. The CDR3 DNA reads as TGTGCCAGCAGCTTACGCCGGCCGGAGCCCCAGCATTTT. Protein sequence: CASSLRRPEPQHF.

V and J are TRBV6-1 and TRBJ2-3; TRBD1 matches at 11 bases. This CDR3 has 15 amino acids. Trimming removed 8 bases from V and 8 bases from J; junction bases left unmatched: 12. Per germline, CDR1 MNHNS and CDR2 SASEGT. The CDR3 nucleotides are TGTGCCAGCCAACGGGACAGGGGGTTTTCTAGTACGCAGTATTTT. It codes for CASQRDRGFSSTQYF.

Ten or more counts support this clonotype. The chain has TRBV7-9 and TRBJ1-1, with D hard to call. The V and J ends lost 4 bases and 0 bases respectively, with 12 bases between them. This CDR3 comprises 15 residues. Germline CDR1 and CDR2: SEHNR and FQNEAQ (reference sequence). CDR3 loop: CASSSPLGLNTEAFF. In DNA form, the CDR3 reads TGTGCCAGCAGCTCCCCCCTGGGATTGAACACTGAAGCTTTCTTT.

This clonotype was observed a handful of times. The chain joins TRBV24-1 to TRBJ2-3; D assignment may be TRBD1 or TRBD2 (5 bases each). Germline CDR1 reads KGHDR; CDR2 reads SFDVKD. The length of the CDR3 is 14 residues. V lost 7 bases, J lost 2 bases, and 12 bases lay in between. DNA for the CDR3: TGTGCCACCAGAGCCGGGACCAACACAGATACGCAGTATTTT. Its protein product is CATRAGTNTDTQYF.

This clonotype has a count of ten or more. This chain uses TRBV5-1 with TRBJ1-1; 7 bases line up with TRBD1. The V gene's germline CDR1 is SGHRS and CDR2 YFSETQ. V shed 2 bases and J 1 base; nucleotides not matched to a gene: 8. The CDR3 spans 16 residues. CDR3 protein: CASSLQPGQTNTEAFF. For the CDR3, the DNA is TGCGCCAGCAGCTTACAACCGGGACAGACGAACACTGAAGCTTTCTTT.

This clonotype appeared many times. V usage is TRBV6-6 and J usage is TRBJ1-1; no firm D call. Trimming removed 1 base from V and 3 bases from J, with 15 bases in between. Germline V lookup: CDR1 MNHNY, CDR2 SVGAGI (reference sequence). The CDR3 extends over 16 amino acids. The CDR3, as DNA: TGTGCCAGCAGTTACTTAAGGGCCTACCTCGACACTGAAGCTTTCTTT. Translating gives CASSYLRAYLDTEAFF.

This clonotype was counted ten times or more. This chain links TRBV20-1 with TRBJ2-3, with TRBD2 identical over 7 bases. Germline CDR1 and CDR2: DFQATT and SNEGSKA (reference sequence). Unmatched junction bases numbered 11, after V lost 5 bases and J lost 3 bases. CDR3 length equals 15 residues. For the CDR3, the DNA is TGCAGTGCTGAAAGCGGGGTAGGAGTTACAGATACGCAGTATTTT. Its protein is CSAESGVGVTDTQYF.

This clonotype was found a few times. The chain links TRBV6-1 to TRBJ2-6, with D possibly matching TRBD1 (5 bases). The CDR3 runs to 14 residues. V was pared by 3 bases and J by 4 bases, with 7 bases between. Per the germline V gene, CDR1 is MNHNS and CDR2 is SASEGT. The CDR3 region is CASSDRAGANVLTF. The CDR3, as DNA: TGTGCCAGCAGTGACAGGGCCGGGGCCAACGTCCTGACTTTC.

The chain uses TRBV6-1 and TRBJ2-2, with 10 bases fitting TRBD1. The CDR3 is 14 residues long. The V segment lost 7 bases and the J segment 5 bases; nucleotides outside the gene matches: 4. Germline V CDR1 and CDR2: MNHNS, SASEGT. The CDR3: CASIDRGLTGELFF. The CDR3 DNA reads TGTGCCAGCATCGACAGGGGGCTGACCGGGGAGCTGTTTTTT.

This clonotype was found many times. The genes are TRBV6-2 or TRBV6-3 and TRBJ1-5; a possible D gene is TRBD1 (6 bases). This CDR3 has 17 amino acids. The germline V and J ends were trimmed by 6 bases and 2 bases, with 20 bases remaining between them. In germline, CDR1 is MNHEY, CDR2 SVGEGT. In nucleotides, the CDR3 is TGTGCCAGCAGCCCATTTGGGGGGGGGCGTGGCAATCAGCCCCAGCATTTT. Its translation is CASSPFGGGRGNQPQHF.

The J gene is TRBJ1-3, the V gene TRBV18; 7 positions match TRBD1. The V gene end was trimmed by 3 bases and the J gene end by 2 bases; junction bases not matched to a gene: 7. The germline V gene encodes CDR1 KGHSH and CDR2 LQKENI. The CDR3 extends over 16 amino acids. CDR3 region: CASSPATGAAGNTIYF. As DNA, the CDR3 is TGTGCCAGCTCACCGGCCACAGGGGCAGCTGGAAACACCATATATTTT.

This rearrangement joins TRBV7-2 to TRBJ1-2; TRBD1 matches at 8 bases. Germline assignment: CDR1 SGHTA and CDR2 FQGNSA. Germline trimming cut 6 bases from V and 2 bases from J; bases unmatched to any gene: 5. The CDR3 is 14 amino acids. This CDR3 is CASRRGDRNYGYTF. CDR3 sequence (DNA): TGTGCCAGCAGACGTGGGGACAGGAACTATGGCTACACCTTC.

This clonotype was recorded many times. The chain carries TRBV18 and TRBJ1-1; D possibly corresponds to TRBD1 (5 bases). From germline, CDR1 is KGHSH and CDR2 LQKENI. The ends were cut back, 2 bases at V and 6 bases at J, with 22 bases in the middle. The CDR3 spans 17 residues. DNA for the CDR3: TGTGCCAGCTCACCATTTACCGGGACTCCCGCCAGCTCTGAAGCTTTCTTT. Protein sequence: CASSPFTGTPASSEAFF.